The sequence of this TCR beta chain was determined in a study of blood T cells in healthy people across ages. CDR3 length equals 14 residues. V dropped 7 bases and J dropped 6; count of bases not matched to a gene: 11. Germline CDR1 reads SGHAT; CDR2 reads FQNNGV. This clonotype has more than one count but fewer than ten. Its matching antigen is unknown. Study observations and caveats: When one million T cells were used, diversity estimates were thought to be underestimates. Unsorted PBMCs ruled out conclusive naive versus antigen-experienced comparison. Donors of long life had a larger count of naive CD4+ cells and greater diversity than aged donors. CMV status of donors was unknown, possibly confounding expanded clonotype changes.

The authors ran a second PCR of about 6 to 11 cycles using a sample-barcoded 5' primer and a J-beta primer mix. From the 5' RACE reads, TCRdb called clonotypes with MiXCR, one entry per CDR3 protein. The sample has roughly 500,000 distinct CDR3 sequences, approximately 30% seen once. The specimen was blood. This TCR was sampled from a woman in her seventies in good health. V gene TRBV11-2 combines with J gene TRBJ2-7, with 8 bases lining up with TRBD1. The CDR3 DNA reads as TGTGCCAGCACCCTAACCCAGGGGGCGGTCGAGCAGTACTTC. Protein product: CASTLTQGAVEQYF.